This T cell receptor beta chain was sequenced during a study of monozygotic twins with cystic fibrosis. TCRdb's copy holds only in-frame clones and misses some; the assay was immunoSEQ multiplex PCR. In the table there are fewer than 30,000 clones, approximately 86% of which are singletons. CDR1 is SGHRS, CDR2 YFSETQ, per germline. Trimming cost V 0 bases and J 4 bases; bases outside gene matches: 3. The CDR3 totals 15 residues. The V call is TRBV5-1, the J call TRBJ2-2; 7 bases match TRBD2. What was sequenced was blood. This clonotype was sampled from a girl aged 2-10 years with cystic fibrosis. This chain's CDR3 is CASSLGASGTGELFF. DNA of the CDR3: TGCGCCAGCAGCTTGGGGGCTAGCGGCACCGGGGAGCTGTTTTTT.